This T cell receptor beta chain was captured by sequencing in a study of vaccination and CD4 T cells after COVID-19. Across the study: Convalescent patients gave post-COVID blood a median around 91 days post-diagnosis, range 35 to 161. Overall study results and limits: Spike mono-reactivity was the property of 304 of 307 vaccine-specific clones in convalescent patients.

CDR3 length: 14 amino acids. The germline V and J ends were trimmed by 5 bases and 3 bases, with 17 bases remaining between them. CDR1 and CDR2 from the germline V gene are SQVTM and ANQGSEA. This clonotype was recorded only once. Antigen: not known. Treatment described: approximately 10-day PBMC culture with coronavirus spike peptide pools or control peptides (ViraFEST assay). Once peptide pools had expanded antigen-specific T cells, ViraFEST sequenced TCRs. The Oncomine TCR Beta short-read assay sequenced DNA from cultured CD4+ T cells. One entry per CDR3 protein results from TCRdb running MiXCR on the PCR reads. Of 10,000 to 15,000 distinct CDR3 sequences listed, around 48% are singletons.

The sample consisted of CD4+ T cells from blood, cultured in vitro. V usage is TRBV29-1 and J usage is TRBJ2-7; D might be TRBD1 or TRBD2, each matching 5 bases. This receptor was taken from a human donor who had recovered from COVID-19. The CDR3 DNA is TGCAGCGTTAGCTCCGGGACGGGGAACTACGAGCAGTACTTC. This codes for CSVSSGTGNYEQYF.